This T cell receptor (beta chain) was captured in a study of CD8 T cells in Susac syndrome. About the study: Treatment status at blood draw for the Susac syndrome patients was therapy-naive, corticosteroids, or intravenous immunoglobulin alone.

Random-hexamer reverse transcription was applied to roughly 0.5 to 1 ug RNA. TCRdb called the immunoSEQ multiplex PCR reads again in MiXCR, with one record for every CDR3 protein. Of some 140,000 distinct CDR3 sequences listed, around 93% are singletons. V lost 5 bases, J lost 5 bases, and 16 bases lay in between. Looked up from germline, CDR1 is MNHEY and CDR2 is SMNVEV (reference sequence). The CDR3 consists of 14 residues. The source of this sequence is a human donor with Susac syndrome. Sequencing was done on a sample of CD8+ T cells from PBMCs. The V and J genes are TRBV27 and TRBJ2-7; no reliable D call. The CDR3 spells CASSLSSSIHEQYF. The CDR3 bases are TGTGCCAGCAGTCTAAGTAGTAGTATCCACGAGCAGTACTTC.